This note documents a single T cell receptor beta chain sequence. Its antigen remains unidentified. This specimen comes from a study of T cell responses to AZD1222 COVID-19 vaccine. Study results and caveats: Donor demographics were predominantly white British with a female majority; clonal diversity may be underestimated. Baseline seropositivity occurred in only six AZD1222 recipients. Unmutated variant regions reportedly attract nearly half of all spike-specific TCRs.

The table came from immunoSEQ multiplex PCR; TCRdb's copy has only in-frame clones and leaves some out. The data show more than 85,000 clones, about 88% seen once. The CDR3 is 13 amino acids. Trimming took off 1 base at V and 4 bases at J, with 8 bases between the two ends. Germline V gives CDR1 SGHTA, CDR2 FQGTGA. This sequence was found in an adult in good health. The chain uses TRBV7-3 and TRBJ2-7; no definite D call. The sample was peripheral blood, taken on day 0 of AZD1222 vaccination. The CDR3 spells CASSLIAGYEQYF. The CDR3 region has the DNA TGTGCCAGCAGCTTAATCGCAGGATACGAGCAGTACTTC.